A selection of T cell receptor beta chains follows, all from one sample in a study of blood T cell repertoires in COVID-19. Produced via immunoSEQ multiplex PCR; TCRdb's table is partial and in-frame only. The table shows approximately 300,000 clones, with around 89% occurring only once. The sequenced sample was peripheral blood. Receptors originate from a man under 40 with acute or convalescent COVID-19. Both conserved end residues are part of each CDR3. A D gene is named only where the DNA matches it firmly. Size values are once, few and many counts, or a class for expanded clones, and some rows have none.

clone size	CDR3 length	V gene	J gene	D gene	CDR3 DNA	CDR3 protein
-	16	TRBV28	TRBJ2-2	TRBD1	TGTGCCAGCAGTTCGACGACAGGGGAGTACACCGGGGAGCTGTTTTTT	CASSSTTGEYTGELFF
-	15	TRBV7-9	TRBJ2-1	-	TGTGCCAGCAGCTTGTTCCGGGACTCACACAATGAGCAGTTCTTC	CASSLFRDSHNEQFF
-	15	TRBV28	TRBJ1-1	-	TGTGCCAGCAGTTTGATGACTGATCTCAACACTGAAGCTTTCTTT	CASSLMTDLNTEAFF
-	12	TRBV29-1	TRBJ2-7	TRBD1	TGCAGCGTTGTAAGGGGGCCCGACGAGCAGTACTTC	CSVVRGPDEQYF
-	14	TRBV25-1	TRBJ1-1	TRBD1	TGTGCCAGCAGTCCCCACAGGGGGCTCACTGAAGCTTTCTTT	CASSPHRGLTEAFF
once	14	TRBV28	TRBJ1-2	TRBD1	TGTGCCAGCAGTATAACAGGGGCGGGGTATGGCTACACCTTC	CASSITGAGYGYTF
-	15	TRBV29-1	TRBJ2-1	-	TGCAGCGTTGAAGCGGGGGTAAGCTCCTACAATGAGCAGTTCTTC	CSVEAGVSSYNEQFF
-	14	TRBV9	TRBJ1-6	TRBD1	TGTGCCAGCAGCGCCGGGACAGGGCATTCACCCCTCCACTTT	CASSAGTGHSPLHF
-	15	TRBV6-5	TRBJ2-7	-	TGTGCCAGCAGTTACTCGATTAGAGTGGGGGCCGAGCAGTACTTC	CASSYSIRVGAEQYF
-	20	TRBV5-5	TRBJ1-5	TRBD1	TGTGCCAGCAGCTTAGGCGCCCCGGGACAGGGGGATCTGCGGAATCAGCCCCAGCATTTT	CASSLGAPGQGDLRNQPQHF
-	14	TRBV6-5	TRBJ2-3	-	TGTGCCAGCAGTCGCCCCGGGACACCAGATACGCAGTATTTT	CASSRPGTPDTQYF
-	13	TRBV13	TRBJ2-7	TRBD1	TGTGCCAGCAGCGGGGACAGGGCCTACGAGCAGTACTTC	CASSGDRAYEQYF
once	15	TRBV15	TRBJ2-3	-	TGTGCCACCAGCAGACGAGGGGGGGCCGCAGATACGCAGTATTTT	CATSRRGGAADTQYF
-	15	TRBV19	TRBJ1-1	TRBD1	TGTGCCAGTAGTCTCCGACAGGGATCTTTCGCTGAAGCTTTCTTT	CASSLRQGSFAEAFF